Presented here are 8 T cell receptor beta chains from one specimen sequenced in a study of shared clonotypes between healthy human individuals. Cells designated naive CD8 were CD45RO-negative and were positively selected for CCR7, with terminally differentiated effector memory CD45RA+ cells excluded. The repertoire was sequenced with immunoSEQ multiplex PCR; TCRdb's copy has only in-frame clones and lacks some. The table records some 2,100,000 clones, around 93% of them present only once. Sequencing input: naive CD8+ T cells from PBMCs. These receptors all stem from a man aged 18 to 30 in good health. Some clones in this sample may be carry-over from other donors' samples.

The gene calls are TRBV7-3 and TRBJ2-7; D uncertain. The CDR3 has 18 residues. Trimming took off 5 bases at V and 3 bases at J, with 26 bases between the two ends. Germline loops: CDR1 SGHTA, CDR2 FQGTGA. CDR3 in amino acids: CASSLKSGPNPLYYEQYF. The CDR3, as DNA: TGTGCCAGCAGCCTTAAATCCGGGCCAAACCCCCTATACTACGAGCAGTACTTC.

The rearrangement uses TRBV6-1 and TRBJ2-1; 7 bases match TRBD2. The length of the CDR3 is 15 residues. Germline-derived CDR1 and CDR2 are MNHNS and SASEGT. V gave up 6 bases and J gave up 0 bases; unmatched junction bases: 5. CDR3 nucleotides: TGTGCCAGCAGACCCGGGAGGAGCTCCTACAATGAGCAGTTCTTC. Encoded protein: CASRPGRSSYNEQFF.

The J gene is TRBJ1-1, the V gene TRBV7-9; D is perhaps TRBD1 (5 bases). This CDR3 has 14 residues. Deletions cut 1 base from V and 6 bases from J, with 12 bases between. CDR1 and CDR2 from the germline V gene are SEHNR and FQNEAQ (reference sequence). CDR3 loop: CASSLGGGIPEAFF. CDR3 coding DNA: TGTGCCAGCAGCTTAGGTGGGGGTATTCCTGAAGCTTTCTTT.

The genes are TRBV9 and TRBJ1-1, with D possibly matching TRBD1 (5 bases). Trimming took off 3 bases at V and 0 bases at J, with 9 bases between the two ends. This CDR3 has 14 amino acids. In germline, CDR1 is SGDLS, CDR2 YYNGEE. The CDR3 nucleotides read TGTGCCAGCAGCGAGGGACCCTTGAACACTGAAGCTTTCTTT. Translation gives CASSEGPLNTEAFF.

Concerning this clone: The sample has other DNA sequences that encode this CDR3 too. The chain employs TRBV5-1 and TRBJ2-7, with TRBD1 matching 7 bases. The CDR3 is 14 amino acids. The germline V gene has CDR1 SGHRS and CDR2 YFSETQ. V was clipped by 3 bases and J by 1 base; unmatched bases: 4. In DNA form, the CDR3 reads TGCGCCAGCAGCTCACCGGGACAGTCCTACGAGCAGTACTTC. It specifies CASSSPGQSYEQYF.

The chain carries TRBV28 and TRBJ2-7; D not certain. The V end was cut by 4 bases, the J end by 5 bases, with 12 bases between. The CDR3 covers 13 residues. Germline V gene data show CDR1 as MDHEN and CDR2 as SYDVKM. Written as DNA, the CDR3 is TGTGCCAGCAGTTCAGGAACTGTGCACGAGCAGTACTTC. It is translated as CASSSGTVHEQYF.

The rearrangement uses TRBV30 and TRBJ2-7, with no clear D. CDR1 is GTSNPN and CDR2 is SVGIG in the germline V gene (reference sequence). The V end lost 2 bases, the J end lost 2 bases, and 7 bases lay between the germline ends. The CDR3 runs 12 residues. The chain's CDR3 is CAWSMGTYEQYF. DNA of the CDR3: TGTGCCTGGAGTATGGGAACCTACGAGCAGTACTTC.

The DNA for the CDR3 is TGTGCCAGCTCACCAAGTCCCCAGGGCCAAGAGACCCAGTACTTC. Translation: CASSPSPQGQETQYF. The genes are TRBV18 and TRBJ2-5, with D possibly TRBD1 on 5 matching bases. Per germline, CDR1 KGHSH and CDR2 LQKENI. Trimming cost V 2 bases and J 1 base, with 11 bases left between them. The CDR3 runs 15 residues.